This T cell receptor (beta chain) was documented in a study of cytomegalovirus exposure and HLA in healthy donors. General observations from the study: Among TCR beta chains, those listed as cytomegalovirus-associated numbered some 160. According to reports, the classifier identified cytomegalovirus status with high specificity and sensitivity. Rarity marked most TCR sequences, yet some public TCRs occurred in many donors. The CMV antigen specificity of a few CMV-associated chains was confirmed through in vitro analysis.

The data were produced by immunoSEQ multiplex PCR, yet TCRdb's version contains in-frame clones alone and is incomplete. This sample has roughly 150,000 clones, with about nine tenths found just once. Looked up from germline, CDR1 is WSHSY and CDR2 is SAAADI. The CDR3 length is 14 residues. J lost 5 bases, V lost 6 bases, and 8 bases had no gene match. With respect to this clone: Its antigen is unknown.

This rearrangement joins TRBV10-2 to TRBJ2-7; 9 bases line up with TRBD2. This TCR came from a woman between 18 and 29 years old in good health and CMV-seropositive. Source material: PBMCs. The CDR3 reads CASRIAGVKDEQYF. The CDR3 DNA sequence: TGCGCCAGCAGAATAGCGGGAGTTAAGGACGAGCAGTACTTC.